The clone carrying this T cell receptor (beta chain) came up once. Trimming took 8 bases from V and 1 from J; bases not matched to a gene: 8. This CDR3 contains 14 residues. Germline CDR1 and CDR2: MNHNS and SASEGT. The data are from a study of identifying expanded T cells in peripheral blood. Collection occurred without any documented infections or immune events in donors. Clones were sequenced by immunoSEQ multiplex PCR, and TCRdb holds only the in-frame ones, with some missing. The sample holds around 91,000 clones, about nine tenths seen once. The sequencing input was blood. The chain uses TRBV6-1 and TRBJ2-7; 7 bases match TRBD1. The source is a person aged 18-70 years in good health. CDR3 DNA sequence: TGTGCCAGCCACTACAGGGGCGAATCCTACGAGCAGTACTTC. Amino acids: CASHYRGESYEQYF.